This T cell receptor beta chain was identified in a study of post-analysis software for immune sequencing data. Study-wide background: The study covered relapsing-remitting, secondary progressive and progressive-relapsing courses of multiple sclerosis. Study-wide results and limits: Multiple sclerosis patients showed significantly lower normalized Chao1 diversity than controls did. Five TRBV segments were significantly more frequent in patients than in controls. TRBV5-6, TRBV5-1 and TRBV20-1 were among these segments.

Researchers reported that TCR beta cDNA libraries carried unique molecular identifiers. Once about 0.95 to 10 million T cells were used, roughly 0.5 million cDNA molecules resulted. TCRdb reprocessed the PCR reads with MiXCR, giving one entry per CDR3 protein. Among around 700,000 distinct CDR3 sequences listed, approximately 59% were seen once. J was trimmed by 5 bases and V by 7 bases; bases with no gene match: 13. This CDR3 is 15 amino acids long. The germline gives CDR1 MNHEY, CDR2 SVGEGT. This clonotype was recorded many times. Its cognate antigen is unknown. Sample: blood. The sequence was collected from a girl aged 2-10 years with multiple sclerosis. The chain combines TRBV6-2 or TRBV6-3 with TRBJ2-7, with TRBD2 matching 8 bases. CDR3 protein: CASIGIAGNPHEQYF. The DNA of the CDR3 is TGTGCCAGCATCGGAATAGCGGGAAATCCGCACGAGCAGTACTTC.